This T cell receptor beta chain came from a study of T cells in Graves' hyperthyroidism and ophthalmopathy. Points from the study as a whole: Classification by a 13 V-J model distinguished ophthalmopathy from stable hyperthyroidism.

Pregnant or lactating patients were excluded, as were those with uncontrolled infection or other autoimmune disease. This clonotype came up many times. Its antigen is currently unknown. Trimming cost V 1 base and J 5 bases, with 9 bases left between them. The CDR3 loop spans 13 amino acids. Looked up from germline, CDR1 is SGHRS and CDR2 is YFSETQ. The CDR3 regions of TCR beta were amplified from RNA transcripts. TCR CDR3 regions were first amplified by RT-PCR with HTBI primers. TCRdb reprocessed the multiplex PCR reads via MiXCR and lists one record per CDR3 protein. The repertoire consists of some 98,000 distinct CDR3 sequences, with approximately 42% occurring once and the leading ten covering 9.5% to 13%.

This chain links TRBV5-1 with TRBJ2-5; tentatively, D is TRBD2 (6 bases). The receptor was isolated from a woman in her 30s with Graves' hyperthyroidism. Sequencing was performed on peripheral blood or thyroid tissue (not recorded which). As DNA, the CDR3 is TGCGCCAGCAGCTTGAACGGAGGGGAGACCCAGTACTTC. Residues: CASSLNGGETQYF.